This entry lists 15 T cell receptor beta chains sequenced from one sample in a study of Graves' ophthalmopathy and Graves' hyperthyroidism. RNA transcripts provided the template for amplifying TCR beta CDR3 regions. Investigators did first-round RT-PCR with HTBI primers, then second-round multiplex PCR. TCRdb analysed the multiplex PCR reads with MiXCR anew, one entry per CDR3 protein. The sample records 200,000 to 250,000 distinct CDR3 sequences, about 22% being singletons. Source material: peripheral blood. The origin of the receptors is a woman between 45 and 65 years old with Graves' ophthalmopathy.

This clonotype was counted ten times or more. The V and J genes are TRBV6-5 and TRBJ1-5, with 7 nucleotides matching TRBD1. The CDR3 spans 14 residues. Germline V gene sequence: CDR1 MNHEY, CDR2 SVGAGI. With V trimmed by 4 bases and J by 5 bases, 5 bases remained unmatched. The CDR3 coding sequence is TGTGCCAGCAGTTTGACAGGGATCGATCAGCCCCAGCATTTT. This translates into CASSLTGIDQPQHF.

This clonotype has only a few counts. A much larger clone sits a single nucleotide away, making a read error possible. This sequence joins TRBV24-1 and TRBJ1-2; D is ambiguous. There are 15 residues in the CDR3. From germline, CDR1 is KGHDR and CDR2 SFDVKD. Trimming cost V 3 bases and J 2 bases, with 12 bases left between them. The CDR3 is CATSDVGMGNYGYTF. DNA for the CDR3: TGTGCCACCAGTGATGTCGGGATGGGCAACTATGGCTACACCTTC.

This chain connects TRBV29-1 to TRBJ1-3, with 10 bases that match TRBD1. Trimming at V came to 6 bases and at J to 4 bases, leaving 6 bases not matched to a gene. The germline V gene has CDR1 SQVTM and CDR2 ANQGSEA. The CDR3 contains 14 residues. The CDR3 spells CSVAPGQGGNTIYF. In nucleotides, the CDR3 is TGCAGCGTGGCCCCGGGACAGGGGGGAAACACCATATATTTT.

This clonotype was found many times. The chain recombines TRBV28 with TRBJ2-5; unclear D gene. This CDR3 has 13 residues. Germline CDR1 MDHEN, CDR2 SYDVKM. V was pared by 10 bases and J by 5 bases, with 17 bases between. CDR3 nucleotides: TGTGCCACCAAATTTAGGGCTAAGGAGACCCAGTACTTC. It is translated as CATKFRAKETQYF.

Many counts were recorded for this clonotype. The chain uses TRBV7-3 and TRBJ2-2, with D maybe TRBD1 (5 bases). The V gene's germline CDR1 is SGHTA and CDR2 FQGTGA. Deletions cut 4 bases from V and 6 bases from J, with 9 bases between. This CDR3 is built from 13 residues. The CDR3 loop is CASSSPRAGELFF. The CDR3 DNA follows: TGTGCCAGCAGCTCCCCCAGGGCCGGGGAGCTGTTTTTT.

This clonotype has ten or more counts. J is TRBJ1-3 and V is TRBV18; D unresolved. Trimming stripped 3 bases from V and 3 bases from J, with 9 bases between. Germline CDR1 and CDR2: KGHSH and LQKENI. CDR3 length: 14 amino acids. The CDR3 loop is CASSPSGFGNTIYF. Here the CDR3 DNA reads TGTGCCAGCTCACCCTCGGGGTTTGGAAACACCATATATTTT.

This clonotype appeared a few times. DNA for the CDR3: TGTGCCAGCAGACTCCCCCACAAGACAGGGGGCGCAGAGACCCAGTACTTC. Protein product: CASRLPHKTGGAETQYF. The rearrangement joins TRBV6-2 or TRBV6-3 to TRBJ2-5, with TRBD1 identical over 10 bases. With 6 bases clipped from V and 4 bases from J, the junction kept 14 bases outside the gene matches. Per the germline V gene, CDR1 is MNHEY and CDR2 is SVGEGT. This CDR3 spans 17 amino acids.

V usage is TRBV6-2 or TRBV6-3 and J usage is TRBJ2-7; 9 bases line up with TRBD1. The CDR3 covers 15 residues. V lost 0 bases to trimming and J lost 6 bases; unmatched junction nucleotides: 6. Germline-derived CDR1 and CDR2 are MNHEY and SVGEGT. The CDR3 sequence is CASSYSTGTGSEQYF. CDR3 coding DNA: TGTGCCAGCAGTTACTCGACAGGGACAGGGTCCGAGCAGTACTTC.

This clonotype was seen at least ten times. This chain uses TRBV7-3 with TRBJ1-2; D remains ambiguous. The germline CDR1 and CDR2 sequences are SGHTA and FQGTGA. This CDR3 is 14 amino acids long. V lost 5 bases, J lost 8 bases, and 18 bases lay in between. The CDR3 DNA reads as TGTGCCAGCAGCCAATCCCCGGGTGTGAGGGGCTACACCTTC. It yields the protein CASSQSPGVRGYTF.

At least ten counts were recorded for this clonotype. J is TRBJ2-5 and V is TRBV6-1; D not certain. This CDR3 has 13 residues. The germline V gene has CDR1 MNHNS and CDR2 SASEGT. Trimming left V 4 bases short and J 2 bases short, with 8 bases between. Here the CDR3 DNA reads TGTGCCAGCAGTGTACAGAGGCAAGAGACCCAGTACTTC. Its protein is CASSVQRQETQYF.

This clonotype showed up just a few times. The CDR3, as DNA: TGTGCCAGCACTACAGGGTGGACTGAAGCTTTCTTT. Its protein is CASTTGWTEAFF. The V and J genes are TRBV28 and TRBJ1-1; tentative D call: TRBD1 (6 bases). Germline assignment: CDR1 MDHEN and CDR2 SYDVKM. V was clipped by 7 bases and J by 5 bases, with 11 bases between them. CDR3 length equals 12 residues. The variable domain in full, with the rest retrieved from reference TRBV28 and TRBJ1-1, is DVKVTQSSRYLVKRTGEKVFLECVQDMDHENMFWYRQDPGLGLRLIYFSYDVKMKEKGDIPEGYSVSREKKERFSLILESASTNQTSMYLCASTTGWTEAFFGQGTRLTVV.

This clonotype was found many times. The chain joins TRBV28 to TRBJ1-1; no clear D. The CDR3 extends over 18 amino acids. Trimming cost V 3 bases and J 6 bases, with 26 bases left between them. From germline, CDR1 is MDHEN and CDR2 SYDVKM. The CDR3 nucleotides are TGTGCCAGCAGTTTTTCCGGGGAAATCGGGTTTTGGGAGTCTGAAGCTTTCTTT. Its protein is CASSFSGEIGFWESEAFF.

The genes are TRBV15 and TRBJ1-1; D gene ambiguous. V dropped 6 bases and J dropped 7 bases, with 15 bases sitting between them. There are 13 residues in the CDR3. Looked up from germline, CDR1 is LNHNV and CDR2 is YYDKDF (reference sequence). The DNA of the CDR3 is TGTGCCACCAGGGAGGAGCTCTCCGGTGAAGCTTTCTTT. Translation gives CATREELSGEAFF. The entire variable domain, with the rest obtained from reference TRBV15 and TRBJ1-1, is as follows: DAMVIQNPRYQVTQFGKPVTLSCSQTLNHNVMYWYQQKSSQAPKLLFHYYDKDFNNEADTPDNFQSRRPNTSFCFLDIRSPGLGDTAMYLCATREELSGEAFFGQGTRLTVV.

The V call is TRBV11-1, the J call TRBJ1-1; D is undetermined. V lost 2 bases and J 1 base, leaving 11 bases between the germline ends. The CDR3 sequence is 15 residues long. CDR1 and CDR2 (germline): SGHAT, FQDESV (reference sequence). CDR3 DNA sequence: TGTGCCAGCAGCTTAATGGAATACGGGAACACTGAAGCTTTCTTT. This translates into CASSLMEYGNTEAFF. The variable domain in full, completed from reference TRBV11-1 and TRBJ1-1, reads EAEVAQSPRYKITEKSQAVAFWCDPISGHATLYWYRQILGQGPELLVQFQDESVVDDSQLPKDRFSAERLKGVDSTLKIQPAELGDSAMYLCASSLMEYGNTEAFFGQGTRLTVV.

This clonotype appeared many times. The chain joins TRBV5-1 to TRBJ1-5, with TRBD1 matching over 7 bases. J gave up 4 bases and V 5 bases, and 9 bases lay outside the gene matches. This CDR3 has 15 amino acids. Germline V gene sequence: CDR1 SGHRS, CDR2 YFSETQ. CDR3 region: CASSRTGTANQPQHF. The CDR3 DNA is TGCGCCAGCAGTCGGACCGGGACAGCGAATCAGCCCCAGCATTTT.